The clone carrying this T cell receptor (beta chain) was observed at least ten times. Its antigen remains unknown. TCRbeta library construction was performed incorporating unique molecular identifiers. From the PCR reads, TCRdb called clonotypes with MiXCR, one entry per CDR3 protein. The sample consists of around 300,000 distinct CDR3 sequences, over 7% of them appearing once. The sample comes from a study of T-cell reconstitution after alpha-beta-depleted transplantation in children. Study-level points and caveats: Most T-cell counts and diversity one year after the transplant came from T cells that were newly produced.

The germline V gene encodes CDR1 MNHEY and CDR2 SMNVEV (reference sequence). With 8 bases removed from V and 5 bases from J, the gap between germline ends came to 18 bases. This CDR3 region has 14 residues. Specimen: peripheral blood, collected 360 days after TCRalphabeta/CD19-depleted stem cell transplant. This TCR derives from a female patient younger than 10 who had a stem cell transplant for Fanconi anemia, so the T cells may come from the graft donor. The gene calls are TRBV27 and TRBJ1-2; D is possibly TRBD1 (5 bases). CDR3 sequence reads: CASRRSQGGYGYTF. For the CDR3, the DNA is TGTGCCAGCCGGAGGTCTCAGGGAGGGTATGGCTACACCTTC.